What follows is one T cell receptor (beta chain) and its context. These data come from a study of early T cells in non-severe SARS-CoV-2 infection. In TCRdb, the 5' RACE reads were re-called with MiXCR into one record per CDR3 protein. Of approximately 120,000 distinct CDR3 sequences in the sample, 14% to 15% were seen once. The V gene lost 2 bases and the J gene lost 5 bases, with 10 bases spanning the gap. The germline V gene has CDR1 DFQATT and CDR2 SNEGSKA (reference sequence). The CDR3 is made up of 14 amino acids. This chain joins TRBV20-1 and TRBJ1-6, with D maybe TRBD1 (6 bases). The receptor was derived from an adult who was a healthcare worker with PCR-confirmed SARS-CoV-2 infection or an uninfected control (not recorded which). What was sequenced was whole blood. CDR3 protein: CSARKGGHNSPLHF. CDR3 coding DNA: TGCAGTGCTAGAAAGGGGGGCCATAATTCACCCCTCCACTTT.